These 30 T cell receptor beta chains were sequenced from one sample in a study of tumor-infiltrating lymphocytes in primary liver carcinoma (dated by TCRdb to 2016 to 2017). The sequencer listed for this sample is Illumina HiSeq 2500. A constant-region primer and ProtoScript II reverse transcriptase were used to reverse-transcribe TCRbeta-specific cDNA from approximately 550 ng total RNA. Three nested multiplex PCR rounds, following a slightly modified ARM-PCR procedure, were used to build the TCRbeta libraries. Multiplex TRBV1-TRBV30 forward primers and a Cbeta reverse primer were used in the first two PCR rounds, each of which was run for 10 cycles. TCRdb redid the processing of the public reads, applying fastp at Q25 and MiXCR, and retained in-frame beta chains. Records with the same CDR3 protein are collapsed into one entry carrying the most frequent genes and DNA. The sample has hundreds of thousands of distinct CDR3 sequences on record, 50% to 75% of them singletons. Over 15% of the sample belongs to the ten largest clones.

Blood RNA was extracted from unsorted whole blood using TRIzol reagent, and germline DNA was obtained with the DNeasy Blood & Tissue kit. Sequenced input: peripheral blood. The source is a woman in her twenties or thirties with primary liver carcinoma and hepatitis B virus infection.

This chain joins TRBV7-9 and TRBJ1-3; 7 nucleotides line up with TRBD1. The CDR3 is 16 residues long. V lost 4 bases, J lost 7 bases, and 13 bases stayed unmatched. The germline CDR1 and CDR2 sequences are SEHNR and FQNEAQ (reference sequence). In DNA, the CDR3 is TGTGCCAGCAGCTCGTCGGACAGGAGGCTGAGGAACACCATATATTTT. It yields the protein CASSSSDRRLRNTIYF.

The rearrangement uses TRBV11-2 and TRBJ2-7; a possible D gene is TRBD2 (5 bases). Trimming removed 9 bases from V and 0 bases from J, with 15 bases in between. CDR3 length: 14 amino acids. Germline V CDR1 and CDR2: SGHAT, FQNNGV. Here the CDR3 DNA reads TGTGCCAGTTGCTTACCGGGGAGCTCCTACGAGCAGTACTTC. Amino acid sequence: CASCLPGSSYEQYF.

Of note for this clonotype: It may be a read error: a sequence one base away is much more abundant. The rearrangement joins TRBV6-5 to TRBJ2-3; D perhaps matches TRBD2 (6 bases). Germline-derived CDR1 and CDR2 are MNHEY and SVGAGI. This CDR3 has 19 amino acids. The CDR3 reads CACSYSRAGTPKPTDTQYF. For the CDR3, the DNA is TGTGCCTGCAGTTACTCGAGGGCCGGGACTCCAAAGCCCACAGATACGCAGTATTTT.

Turning to this clonotype: A much larger clone lies one base from this, so it may be a read error. The rearrangement links TRBV12-3 or TRBV12-4 to TRBJ1-5; the D gene is possibly TRBD1 (5 bases). V gave up 6 bases and J gave up 2 bases, with 14 bases separating them. This CDR3 region has 15 residues. CDR3: CASRSSGLGNQPQHF. The CDR3 DNA is TGTGCCAGCAGGAGCTCGGGGCTAGGCAATCAGCCCCAGCATTTT.

To note about this clonotype: Its ends do not fully match the called genes, so a read error is possible. The chain recombines TRBV12-3 or TRBV12-4 with TRBJ2-3; a possible D gene is TRBD2 (5 bases). CDR3 size: 15 residues. CDR3 nucleotides: TGTGCCAGCAGTTTACGGGCGGGCAACACGGATATGCAGTATTTT. Its translation is CASSLRAGNTDMQYF.

The chain is built from TRBV7-9 and TRBJ2-3; unclear D gene. The CDR3 is 14 amino acids. Per germline, CDR1 SEHNR and CDR2 FQNEAQ (reference sequence). V was cut by 5 bases and J by 2 bases, with 11 bases left in between. The DNA of the CDR3 is TGTGCCAGCAGCCCAGGAGCTTACACAGATACGCAGTATTTT. As protein: CASSPGAYTDTQYF.

J is TRBJ1-4 and V is TRBV14; D not certain. The V end lost 10 bases, the J end lost 1 base, and 7 bases lay between the germline ends. Germline CDR1 is SGHDN and CDR2 is FVKESK. The CDR3 runs 12 residues. The CDR3 DNA follows: TGTGCCACCCGGGGAACTAATGAAAAACTGTTTTTT. The encoded protein is CATRGTNEKLFF.

This clonotype was observed at least ten times. The rearrangement links TRBV13 to TRBJ2-1; 11 nucleotides agree with TRBD2. The CDR3 has 16 residues. Per the germline V gene, CDR1 is PRHDT and CDR2 is FYEKMQ (reference sequence). The junction had 0 bases not matched to a gene; V was cut back by 0 bases and J by 2 bases. CDR3 sequence reads: CASSLGTSGAYNEQFF. The CDR3 DNA is TGTGCCAGCAGCTTAGGGACTAGCGGGGCCTACAATGAGCAGTTCTTC.

V gene TRBV12-3 or TRBV12-4 combines with J gene TRBJ2-7, with 7 bases lining up with TRBD1. This CDR3 spans 14 amino acids. Unmatched junction bases numbered 8, after V lost 3 bases and J lost 6 bases. The DNA for the CDR3 is TGTGCCAGCAGTTTTAACAGGGGCTCCAGCGAGCAGTACTTC. Its translation is CASSFNRGSSEQYF.

Remarks on this clonotype: Likely a read error: the CDR3 ends without its conserved phenylalanine or tryptophan. Because the CDR3's place on the DNA is in doubt, the DNA is left out and the CDR3 is given as listed by TCRdb. V gene TRBV11-2 combines with J gene TRBJ2-1; TRBD2 is the table's D call and was not checked against the DNA. Termini included, the CDR3 measures 16 amino acids. Germline CDR1 is SGHAT and CDR2 is FQNNGV. Here the CDR3 reads CASSWGGLAGNNEPFI.

Remarks on this clonotype: Sequence at one end of the junction differs from germline and may be a read error. This chain links TRBV11-2 with TRBJ2-3, with D hard to call. The CDR3 is 14 amino acids. Germline values: CDR1 SGHAT, CDR2 FQNNGV. Here the CDR3 reads CASSLERIIDMQYF. CDR3 bases: TGTGCCAGCAGCTTAGAGCGGATCATAGATATGCAGTATTTT.

With regard to this clonotype: Its ends do not fully match the called genes, so a read error is possible. CDR3 bases: TGTGCCAGCAGTTACGAGGCCCCGTTCATGAACACTAAAGCTTTCTTT. It yields the protein CASSYEAPFMNTKAFF. The chain combines TRBV6-5 with TRBJ1-1; D is ambiguous. Germline V gene data show CDR1 as MNHEY and CDR2 as SVGAGI. This CDR3 spans 16 amino acids.

There are a few counts of this clonotype. The chain recombines TRBV6-5 with TRBJ2-3; D uncertain. The V gene's germline CDR1 is MNHEY and CDR2 SVGAGI. The CDR3 spans 14 residues. The V and J ends lost 2 bases and 2 bases respectively, with 8 bases between them. In nucleotides, the CDR3 is TGTGCCAGCAGTTACGAGGCTCTCACAGATACGCAGTATTTT. Encoded protein: CASSYEALTDTQYF.

Remarks on this clonotype: One base away lies a much larger clone, so this may be a sequencing read error. The chain carries TRBV29-1 and TRBJ1-1; D unresolved. CDR3 length: 12 amino acids. Trimming took 7 bases from V and 3 from J, leaving 12 bases between them. Germline-derived CDR1 and CDR2 are SQVTM and ANQGSEA. The CDR3 reads CSARVMDTEAFF. The DNA for the CDR3 is TGCAGCGCTAGGGTGATGGACACTGAAGCTTTCTTT.

For this clonotype: This may stem from a read error, because a much larger clone lies one nucleotide away. The CDR3: CASSYSSVRGSGYEQYF. DNA for the CDR3: TGTGCCAGCAGTTACTCCTCCGTTCGTGGCTCGGGGTACGAGCAGTACTTC. J is TRBJ2-7 and V is TRBV6-6; weak D call: TRBD2 (5 bases). With 0 bases removed from V and 4 bases from J, the gap between germline ends came to 19 bases. Looked up from germline, CDR1 is MNHNY and CDR2 is SVGAGI (reference sequence). The CDR3 is 17 residues long.

This clonotype was detected ten times or more. The chain links TRBV29-1 to TRBJ2-3; TRBD2 agrees at 11 bases. The CDR3 has 15 amino acids. V shed 5 bases and J 3 bases; nucleotides not matched to a gene: 7. Germline values: CDR1 SQVTM, CDR2 ANQGSEA. CDR3 coding DNA: TGCAGCGTTTATAGCGGGAGGGCCCGAACAGATACGCAGTATTTT. It encodes CSVYSGRARTDTQYF.

Points on this clonotype: Since a much larger clone is just one base distant, this may be a read error. The V gene is TRBV4-1, the J gene TRBJ2-7; possibly TRBD1 for D (6 bases). Germline loops: CDR1 MGHRA, CDR2 YSYEKL. The CDR3 covers 16 residues. V shed 1 base and J shed 6 bases, with 19 bases lying between them. CDR3 sequence reads: CASSQGFGTYQSEQYF. The DNA for the CDR3 is TGCGCCAGCAGCCAAGGATTCGGGACATATCAGTCCGAGCAGTACTTC.

The chain combines TRBV6-5 with TRBJ2-3; 10 bases are a match to TRBD2. CDR1 MNHEY and CDR2 SVGAGI come from the germline V gene. After removal of 7 bases from V and 2 bases from J, the junction contained 6 bases not matched to a gene. This CDR3 has 15 amino acids. The CDR3 bases are TGTGCCAGCATTCCTAGCGGGAGCCACACAGATACGCAGTATTTT. Translation: CASIPSGSHTDTQYF.

For this clonotype: This may be a read error: a much more frequent sequence differs by one nucleotide. The gene calls are TRBV29-1 and TRBJ1-2, with 8 bases matching TRBD1. After removal of 6 bases from V and 6 bases from J, the junction contained 3 bases not matched to a gene. The CDR3 is 11 amino acids. CDR1 and CDR2 (germline): SQVTM, ANQGSEA. CDR3: CSVRGQDGYTF. CDR3 nucleotides: TGCAGCGTCAGGGGGCAGGATGGCTACACCTTC.

This clonotype was counted once. Since a much larger clone is just one base distant, this may be a read error. The chain links TRBV29-1 to TRBJ2-1; 7 bases match TRBD2. J was trimmed by 8 bases and V by 3 bases; bases with no gene match: 13. The germline gives CDR1 SQVTM, CDR2 ANQGSEA. This CDR3 has 15 residues. CDR3 nucleotides: TGCAGCGTTGAGATTAACGGGGGGAGGGGCTATGAGCAGTTCTTC. It encodes CSVEINGGRGYEQFF.

This clonotype was seen many times. At one end the junction does not follow the germline gene, possibly because of a read error. The genes are TRBV29-1 and TRBJ2-1; 7 positions agree with TRBD1. Germline V gives CDR1 SQVTM, CDR2 ANQGSEA. The CDR3 contains 11 residues. CDR3 amino acids: CSVEDRDEQFF. CDR3 nucleotide sequence: TGCAGCGTGGAAGACAGGGACGAGCAGTTCTTC.

As concerns this clonotype: A much larger clone differs from this one at a single base, so this may be a read error. V and J are TRBV29-1 and TRBJ2-3, with D hard to call. V gave up 3 bases and J gave up 0 bases, with 19 bases separating them. In germline, CDR1 is SQVTM, CDR2 ANQGSEA. There are 17 residues in the CDR3. The CDR3 here is CSVDDPWTEGSTDTQYF. In DNA, the CDR3 is TGCAGCGTTGATGATCCGTGGACCGAAGGCAGCACAGATACGCAGTATTTT.

Only one count was recorded for this clonotype. An end of the junction differs from the germline gene, which may be a read error. The chain joins TRBV7-8 to TRBJ1-4; TRBD1 is a possible D gene (5 bases). In germline, CDR1 is SGHVS, CDR2 FQNEAQ. This CDR3 is 15 amino acids long. The CDR3 DNA reads TGTGCCAGCAGCCCCACCCACAGGAGAAATGAAAAACTGTCTTTT. Its translation: CASSPTHRRNEKLSF.

A remark on this clonotype: Just one base apart from a much larger clone, this may be a read error. The rearrangement links TRBV6-2 or TRBV6-3 to TRBJ2-3, with 7 bases fitting TRBD2. The V segment lost 6 bases and the J segment 12 bases; nucleotides outside the gene matches: 9. Germline CDR1 and CDR2: MNHEY and SVGEGT. The CDR3 extends over 12 amino acids. The CDR3 DNA sequence: TGTGCCAGCAGATTTCGACTAGCCCTACAGTATTTT. It yields the protein CASRFRLALQYF.

This clonotype came up many times. The CDR3 bases are TGCGCCAGCAGCCAGACCCCGGCGGCTGGAAACACCATATATTTT. It specifies CASSQTPAAGNTIYF. V usage is TRBV4-3 and J usage is TRBJ1-3; no reliable D call. V lost 3 bases, J lost 2 bases, and 11 bases lay in between. From germline, CDR1 is LGHNA and CDR2 YSLEER. There are 15 residues in the CDR3.

This clonotype was seen a few times. The chain recombines TRBV5-1 with TRBJ2-3; D is perhaps TRBD2 (6 bases). V gave up 8 bases and J gave up 2 bases, with 18 bases separating them. Germline lookup yields CDR1 SGHRS and CDR2 YFSETQ. The CDR3 spans 15 residues. The CDR3 DNA reads TGCGCCAGTCGATCCTCGGGACTTCCCACAGATACGCAGTATTTT. This translates into CASRSSGLPTDTQYF.

This clonotype has a count of ten or more. The chain carries TRBV29-1 and TRBJ2-2, with a possible D match to TRBD1 (5 bases). V was trimmed by 8 bases and J by 4 bases, leaving 11 bases between them. This CDR3 is built from 12 residues. Germline values: CDR1 SQVTM, CDR2 ANQGSEA. This CDR3 is CSSDSLTGELFF. CDR3 sequence (DNA): TGCAGCTCAGACAGCCTCACCGGGGAGCTGTTTTTT.

This chain connects TRBV4-1 to TRBJ2-5; 8 bases fit TRBD2. This CDR3 is built from 16 residues. Looked up from germline, CDR1 is MGHRA and CDR2 is YSYEKL. The V gene end was trimmed by 5 bases and the J gene end by 5 bases; junction bases not matched to a gene: 13. The CDR3 loop is CASSAFNGRVIETQYF. The CDR3 DNA is TGCGCCAGCAGCGCCTTCAACGGGAGGGTGATCGAGACCCAGTACTTC.

This clonotype was counted at least ten times. The chain employs TRBV6-2 or TRBV6-3 and TRBJ1-1; no firm D call. The V end lost 2 bases, the J end lost 1 base, and 11 bases lay between the germline ends. This CDR3 has 15 amino acids. CDR1 MNHEY and CDR2 SVGEGT come from the germline V gene. Here the CDR3 reads CASSYRGRWNTEAFF. DNA for the CDR3: TGTGCCAGCAGTTACCGAGGACGGTGGAACACTGAAGCTTTCTTT.

The chain carries TRBV7-9 and TRBJ2-2; possible D gene TRBD2, 6 bases. Per the germline V gene, CDR1 is SEHNR and CDR2 is FQNEAQ (reference sequence). The CDR3 loop spans 17 amino acids. V was trimmed by 5 bases and J by 0 bases, leaving 16 bases between them. The CDR3 sequence: CASSPQPGTSNTGELFF. The CDR3 coding sequence is TGTGCCAGCAGCCCTCAACCCGGGACTTCGAACACCGGGGAGCTGTTTTTT.